The rows below give T cell receptor beta chains drawn from one sample of a study of shared clonotypes between healthy human individuals. Sequencing was performed with immunoSEQ multiplex PCR; in TCRdb, only in-frame clones are kept and a portion is missing. Of about 480,000 clones in the sample, nearly 80% were seen once. The sequenced sample consisted of PBMCs. These receptors all come from a woman between 40 and 50 years old in good health. Some clones in this sample may be carry-over from other donors' samples. Each CDR3 is given with its conserved first and last residue. A D gene is named only where the DNA matches it firmly. The size entry is marked missing in some rows and otherwise reads once, few, many or a size class.

d_call j_call v_call clone_size cdr3_aa cdr3_nt
TRBD1 TRBJ2-7 TRBV6-1 . CASRSRDRGTHEQYF TGTGCCAGCAGAAGCCGGGACAGGGGTACCCACGAGCAGTACTTC
. TRBJ2-2 TRBV5-1 once CASHPGASNTGELFF TGCGCCAGCCATCCAGGGGCTTCGAACACCGGGGAGCTGTTTTTT
. TRBJ2-5 TRBV2 . CASSEEDAQETQYF TGTGCCAGCTCCGAGGAGGACGCTCAAGAGACCCAGTACTTC
TRBD1 TRBJ1-1 TRBV4-3 . CASSQPGQAGTEAFF TGCGCCAGCAGCCAACCAGGACAGGCAGGCACCGAAGCTTTCTTT
. TRBJ2-1 TRBV4-1 . CASSQDGTVSYNEQFF TGCGCCAGCAGCCAAGATGGCACTGTCTCCTACAATGAGCAGTTCTTC
. TRBJ1-4 TRBV7-9 . CASSPDGTTNEKLFF TGTGCCAGCAGCCCAGACGGAACAACTAATGAAAAACTGTTTTTT
. TRBJ1-4 TRBV6-5 many CASSSGRTNEKLFF TGTGCCAGCAGTTCAGGGAGAACTAATGAAAAACTGTTTTTT
TRBD2 TRBJ2-1 TRBV10-3 . CAIRGEEASGSVHEQFF TGTGCCATCAGGGGGGAAGAGGCTAGCGGGAGCGTGCATGAGCAGTTCTTC
. TRBJ1-1 TRBV5-4 . CASSPRNTEAFF TGTGCCAGCAGCCCTAGGAACACTGAAGCTTTCTTT
TRBD1 TRBJ1-2 TRBV25-1 . CASRATGPYGYTF TGTGCCAGCAGAGCGACAGGGCCCTATGGCTACACCTTC
. TRBJ1-6 TRBV2 . CASSLMKPGSLHF TGTGCCAGCAGTCTCATGAAGCCCGGATCCCTCCACTTT
. TRBJ1-4 TRBV2 . CASSGLNEKLFF TGTGCCAGCAGTGGGTTGAATGAAAAACTGTTTTTT
. TRBJ2-2 TRBV19 . CASSARQDPNTGELFF TGTGCCAGTAGTGCCCGACAGGACCCGAACACCGGGGAGCTGTTTTTT
. TRBJ2-5 TRBV5-4 . CASSPQGQETQYF TGTGCCAGCAGCCCGCAGGGTCAAGAGACCCAGTACTTC
TRBD1 TRBJ2-3 TRBV7-9 . CASHRGPDTQYF TGTGCCAGCCACAGGGGGCCCGATACGCAGTATTTT
. TRBJ1-1 TRBV5-4 . CASSRDAGTEAFF TGTGCCAGCAGCCGGGACGCTGGGACAGAAGCTTTCTTT
TRBD1 TRBJ2-3 TRBV6-4 few CASSELTGADTQYF TGTGCCAGCAGTGAGCTCACAGGGGCAGATACGCAGTATTTT
. TRBJ2-6 TRBV4-1 . CASSQWGWGSGANVLTF TGCGCCAGCAGCCAATGGGGGTGGGGCTCTGGGGCCAACGTCCTGACTTTC
. TRBJ1-1 TRBV5-1 . CASSSRTAANTEAFF TGCGCCAGCAGCTCGAGGACAGCGGCGAACACTGAAGCTTTCTTT
TRBD1 TRBJ1-2 TRBV19 . CASRTGGTNYGYTF TGTGCCAGTCGGACAGGCGGGACTAACTATGGCTACACCTTC
. TRBJ2-7 TRBV27 . CASSSPGEAGEDEQYF TGTGCCAGCAGTTCTCCCGGGGAGGCTGGGGAGGACGAGCAGTACTTC
TRBD2 TRBJ2-7 TRBV15 . CATSRGAAGEGEQYF TGTGCCACCAGCAGAGGTGCAGCGGGAGAAGGCGAGCAGTACTTC
. TRBJ2-6 TRBV25-1 . CASSWADSGANVLTF TGTGCCAGCAGCTGGGCCGACTCTGGGGCCAACGTCCTGACTTTC
TRBD1 TRBJ1-4 TRBV6-1 . CASSGQTGSREKLFF TGTGCCAGCAGTGGGCAGACAGGGAGCAGGGAAAAACTGTTTTTT